This entry describes one TCR beta chain. Antigen specificity is unknown. This specimen belongs to a study of type 1 regulatory T cells. MiXCR, applied by TCRdb to the reads, yields one record per CDR3 protein. The sample carries about 24,000 distinct CDR3 sequences, more than 45% recorded once. The sample consisted of cultured T cells, either the whole culture or a sorted T cell fraction (not recorded which). The clonotype originates from a human donor in good health.

The CDR3 nucleotides read TGTGCCAGCAGTACGGGCTACTACGAGCAGTACTTC. Translation gives CASSTGYYEQYF. The genes are TRBV6-6 and TRBJ2-7; D is unclear. CDR3 length: 12 amino acids. Trimming removed 5 bases from V and 3 bases from J, with 8 bases in between. Germline V lookup: CDR1 MNHNY, CDR2 SVGAGI (reference sequence).